The 13 T cell receptor beta chains in this list originate from one sample, sequenced in a study of blood T cell repertoires in COVID-19. TCRdb keeps only in-frame clones here, not all; method: immunoSEQ multiplex PCR. The table includes about 89,000 clones, around 90% detected once. Material: peripheral blood. These receptor sequences come from a human donor with active COVID-19. The donor label of this sample is uncertain.

V is TRBV7-8 and J is TRBJ2-7, with 8 nucleotides matching TRBD1. Germline assignment: CDR1 SGHVS and CDR2 FQNEAQ. The CDR3 length is 15 residues. V was clipped by 5 bases and J by 2 bases; unmatched bases: 8. The CDR3 nucleotides read TGTGCCAGCAGCCCCTGGGGACAGGATGCCTACGAGCAGTACTTC. It specifies CASSPWGQDAYEQYF.

This clone was counted a single time. The chain has TRBV6-5 and TRBJ2-7, with TRBD1 matching 9 bases. Trimming at V came to 2 bases and at J to 4 bases, leaving 3 bases not matched to a gene. The CDR3 is 14 amino acids. CDR1 and CDR2 (germline): MNHEY, SVGAGI. The CDR3 region has the DNA TGTGCCAGCAGTTACGGACAGGGGAAGTACGAGCAGTACTTC. It encodes CASSYGQGKYEQYF.

This chain joins TRBV2 and TRBJ1-2; 12 bases agree with TRBD1. Germline V gene data show CDR1 as SNHLY and CDR2 as FYNNEI. This CDR3 is 14 amino acids long. V trimming: 6 bases; J trimming: 8 bases; junction bases outside the gene matches: 7. The CDR3: CASRAGQGAHGYTF. CDR3 bases: TGTGCCAGCAGGGCGGGACAGGGGGCGCACGGCTACACCTTC.

V usage is TRBV10-1 and J usage is TRBJ2-3; D perhaps matches TRBD1 (6 bases). Per germline, CDR1 WNHNN and CDR2 SYGVQD (reference sequence). The V end was cut by 9 bases, the J end by 3 bases, with 19 bases between. The CDR3 runs to 15 residues. The CDR3 sequence is CARHMAGVATDTQYF. Written as DNA, the CDR3 is TGCGCCAGGCACATGGCAGGGGTAGCGACAGATACGCAGTATTTT.

This chain joins TRBV9 and TRBJ2-2, with D uncertain. This CDR3 has 14 amino acids. Trimming took off 5 bases at V and 8 bases at J, with 16 bases between the two ends. Germline CDR1 is SGDLS and CDR2 is YYNGEE. The CDR3 region is CASSSGPLPGELFF. CDR3 DNA sequence: TGTGCCAGCAGTTCTGGGCCCCTTCCGGGGGAGCTGTTTTTT.

In DNA, the CDR3 is TGTGCCAGCAGTGACCGGACAGGGAGGGGCACCGGGGAGCTGTTTTTT. Translated, it gives CASSDRTGRGTGELFF. The chain combines TRBV6-1 with TRBJ2-2; tentatively, D is TRBD1 (8 bases). Germline V gives CDR1 MNHNS, CDR2 SASEGT. Trimming pared 3 bases from V and 4 bases from J, leaving 15 bases between. CDR3 size: 16 residues.

V is TRBV6-6 and J is TRBJ2-2; 12 nucleotides align to TRBD2. The ends lost 5 bases at V and 2 bases at J; junction bases unmatched: 6. The CDR3 totals 17 residues. CDR1 is MNHNY and CDR2 is SVGAGI in the germline V gene (reference sequence). The CDR3 sequence: CASSPWTSGANTGELFF. DNA of the CDR3: TGTGCCAGCAGTCCGTGGACTAGCGGGGCTAACACCGGGGAGCTGTTTTTT.

This chain joins TRBV3-1 (or the pseudogene TRBV3-2) and TRBJ2-2, with a weak D call TRBD2 (5 bases). V dropped 1 base and J dropped 2 bases, with 14 bases sitting between them. Germline CDR1 and CDR2: LGHDT and YNNKEL (reference sequence). The CDR3 contains 17 residues. The CDR3 here is CASSQGGAGPNTGELFF. DNA of the CDR3: TGTGCCAGCAGCCAAGGAGGCGCGGGCCCCAACACCGGGGAGCTGTTTTTT.

The V gene is TRBV27, the J gene TRBJ1-2, with a weak D call TRBD1 (6 bases). The CDR3 extends over 16 amino acids. CDR1 MNHEY and CDR2 SMNVEV come from the germline V gene (reference sequence). Between the trimmed V and J ends, which lost 2 bases and 2 bases, there was a span of 15 bases. The CDR3 DNA reads TGTGCCAGCAGTTTAAGCAGCGGGGGGCGCAACTATGGCTACACCTTC. This encodes CASSLSSGGRNYGYTF.

The chain joins TRBV3-1 (or the pseudogene TRBV3-2) to TRBJ1-2, with a weak D call TRBD1 (5 bases). CDR1 is LGHDT and CDR2 is YNNKEL in the germline V gene (reference sequence). This CDR3 has 15 amino acids. Trimming pared 2 bases from V and 3 bases from J, leaving 13 bases between. CDR3 nucleotides: TGTGCCAGCAGCCAACTGACAGAGACCTACTATGGCTACACCTTC. The encoded protein is CASSQLTETYYGYTF.

This sequence joins TRBV4-1 and TRBJ1-6; 9 bases map to TRBD1. CDR1 is MGHRA, CDR2 YSYEKL, per germline. The CDR3 sequence is 16 residues long. Germline trimming cut 1 base from V and 7 bases from J; bases unmatched to any gene: 5. DNA for the CDR3: TGCGCCAGCAGCCAAGCCCGTGGGACAGGGAATTCACCCCTCCACTTT. It yields the protein CASSQARGTGNSPLHF.

This clone was seen a single time. This chain connects TRBV5-6 to TRBJ1-2, with unresolved D. CDR1 and CDR2 from the germline V gene are SGHDT and YYEEEE. V was cut by 0 bases and J by 0 bases, with 15 bases left in between. The CDR3 consists of 17 residues. This CDR3 is CASSLGELRLSNYGYTF. CDR3 nucleotides: TGTGCCAGCAGCTTGGGGGAGTTGAGGCTCTCTAACTATGGCTACACCTTC.

The chain links TRBV19 to TRBJ1-1; D might be TRBD1 (5 bases). This CDR3 has 15 residues. Germline CDR1 reads LNHDA; CDR2 reads SQIVND (reference sequence). Trimming took 5 bases from V and 5 from J, leaving 18 bases between them. In DNA, the CDR3 is TGTGCCAGTAGTCCGACGGAGGGGTTGTGGACTGAAGCTTTCTTT. Amino acid sequence: CASSPTEGLWTEAFF.